The sequence of this T cell receptor beta chain was determined in a study of identical twins. Template switching (which added a universal primer site) was used, and cDNA carried unique molecular identifiers. One entry per CDR3 protein, called by TCRdb with MiXCR from the 5' RACE reads. The table lists a few hundred thousand distinct CDR3 sequences, 9% to 10% of them singletons. There are a few counts of this clonotype. Its specificity is not known. Study results and limitations: A lower insertion count was a feature of abundant cord blood beta clonotypes, with no such feature in memory repertoires. Twins shared beta out-of-frame sequences in excess, but this excess was weaker.

Trimming stripped 4 bases from V and 2 bases from J, with 15 bases between. The CDR3 is 15 amino acids. In germline, CDR1 is SGHTA, CDR2 FQGNSA. The chain carries TRBV7-2 and TRBJ2-7; TRBD1 is a possible D gene (5 bases). The source of this sequence is a woman aged 45-65 years in good health. Sequences were obtained from naive T cells sorted from blood. In nucleotides, the CDR3 is TGTGCCAGCAGCTCCATGGGGCTTAGCACCTACGAGCAGTACTTC. Translating gives CASSSMGLSTYEQYF.